The rows below give T cell receptor beta chains drawn from one sample of a study of cytomegalovirus exposure and HLA in healthy donors. Assay used: immunoSEQ multiplex PCR; TCRdb lists only in-frame clones, some missing. Among roughly 120,000 clones listed, more than 70% were seen once. Sequenced sample: PBMCs. The receptor source for this set is a man between 18 and 35 years old in good health and CMV-seronegative. CDR3s include the opening cysteine and the closing phenylalanine or tryptophan. D genes are given only for firm matches. Size is omitted from some rows. Given values are once, few, many or a class for expanded clones.

abundance	d_gene	j_gene	v_gene	CDR3nt	CDR3aa
.	TRBD2	TRBJ2-2	TRBV6-1	TGTGCCAGCAGTGACGGGGGACTAGCGGGACCGCCCGGGGAGCTGTTTTTT	CASSDGGLAGPPGELFF
.	TRBD1	TRBJ2-7	TRBV5-1	TGCGCCAGCAGCCCGCTAACAGGGGCCTACGAGCAGTACTTC	CASSPLTGAYEQYF
.	.	TRBJ1-1	TRBV10-2	TGCGCCAGCAAGGTAAAAGGGGCGCTGAACACTGAAGCTTTCTTT	CASKVKGALNTEAFF
.	.	TRBJ1-1	TRBV19	TGTGCCAGTAGTATAGATGTCCCGTACACTGAAGCTTTCTTT	CASSIDVPYTEAFF
.	.	TRBJ1-6	TRBV7-2	TGTGCCAGCAGCTTTGTGGCAACCTCCTATAATTCACCCCTCCACTTT	CASSFVATSYNSPLHF
.	.	TRBJ2-3	TRBV29-1	TGCAGCGTTGAGCGAGGGCGGGGAGATACGCAGTATTTT	CSVERGRGDTQYF
.	.	TRBJ1-5	TRBV28	TGTGCCAGCAGAGGGGCCCCCGGTCAGCCCCAGCATTTT	CASRGAPGQPQHF
once	.	TRBJ2-2	TRBV4-1	TGCGCCAGCAGCCCAAGACTTACAGGCTTGGCCGGGGAGCTGTTTTTT	CASSPRLTGLAGELFF
.	.	TRBJ1-1	TRBV19	TGTGCCAGTAGGGACAGTGGCACTGAAGCTTTCTTT	CASRDSGTEAFF
.	.	TRBJ1-1	TRBV14	TGTGCCAGCAGCCAAGGGGGGAGGACTGAAGCTTTCTTT	CASSQGGRTEAFF
.	.	TRBJ2-5	TRBV5-6	TGTGCCAGCAGCACGGGGACTCCACAAGAGACCCAGTACTTC	CASSTGTPQETQYF
.	TRBD1	TRBJ2-7	TRBV6-5	TGTGCCAGCAGTTACGCAGACAGGGGTCTTGATGGCGAGCAGTACTTC	CASSYADRGLDGEQYF
.	TRBD1	TRBJ2-1	TRBV6-1	TGTGCCAGCAGTGTGTCCGGGACAGAAAACAATGAGCAGTTCTTC	CASSVSGTENNEQFF
.	TRBD1	TRBJ1-1	TRBV29-1	TGCAGCGTCGAAATCGGGACAGGGGGAGGGACTGAAGCTTTCTTT	CSVEIGTGGGTEAFF
.	.	TRBJ2-3	TRBV7-9	TGTGCCAGCAGCCTCGCAACTAGCTCGGGCACAGATACGCAGTATTTT	CASSLATSSGTDTQYF
.	.	TRBJ1-1	TRBV2	TGTGCCAGCAGTGAACAGGGGACTGAAGCTTTCTTT	CASSEQGTEAFF
.	TRBD2	TRBJ2-1	TRBV10-3	TGTGCCATCAGTGGGGCCCCGGGGGGGACTAGCGGTGAGCAGTTCTTC	CAISGAPGGTSGEQFF
.	TRBD1	TRBJ1-4	TRBV11-2	TGTGCCAGCAGCCACACAGGGGGCCGGGAAAAACTGTTTTTT	CASSHTGGREKLFF
.	.	TRBJ2-5	TRBV14	TGTGCCAGCAGCCAAGAGCTAGGCGGTTTGGGAGAGACCCAGTACTTC	CASSQELGGLGETQYF
.	TRBD1	TRBJ1-3	TRBV5-4	TGTGCCAGCAGCTCCGGGACAGCTAACGGAAACACCATATATTTT	CASSSGTANGNTIYF
once	.	TRBJ2-7	TRBV7-9	TGTGCCAGCAGCCCTATGGTCACGGGGTACGAGCAGTACTTC	CASSPMVTGYEQYF
.	.	TRBJ2-1	TRBV30	TGTGCCTGGAGTGAACAGGGAAGGGAGCAGTTCTTC	CAWSEQGREQFF
.	.	TRBJ1-1	TRBV11-1	TGTGCCAGCAGCTTAGGCGGAGAGGTGAACACTGAAGCTTTCTTT	CASSLGGEVNTEAFF
.	.	TRBJ1-1	TRBV5-1	TGCGCCAGCAGCCAAAGACAGGAGATGGGCACTGAAGCTTTCTTT	CASSQRQEMGTEAFF
once	TRBD1	TRBJ1-2	TRBV5-1	TGCGCCAGCAGCCACCCGAGGGGGCAGGGGAGCTATGGCTACACCTTC	CASSHPRGQGSYGYTF
.	TRBD1	TRBJ2-7	TRBV19	TGTGCCAGTAGTCGGGACAGTGACTCCTACGAGCAGTACTTC	CASSRDSDSYEQYF
once	TRBD2	TRBJ2-2	TRBV10-3	TGTGCCATCAGTGAGTCGATGACTAGCACGAACACCGGGGAGCTGTTTTTT	CAISESMTSTNTGELFF
.	TRBD1	TRBJ1-6	TRBV5-4	TGTGCCAGCAGCTTGTGGGGAGGACAGGATGGACCCTCCTATAATTCACCCCTCCACTTT	CASSLWGGQDGPSYNSPLHF
.	.	TRBJ2-4	TRBV18	TGTGCCAGCTCACCACCCTCAGGGGGGAACATTCAGTACTTC	CASSPPSGGNIQYF
.	TRBD2	TRBJ2-2	TRBV6-1	TGTGCCAGCCTAACTAGCGGGGGGAGCACCGGGGAGCTGTTTTTT	CASLTSGGSTGELFF
.	TRBD1	TRBJ2-7	TRBV6-1	TGTGCCAGCGTTACCCCAGGGACAGCCAGGGGCGAGCAGTACTTC	CASVTPGTARGEQYF
.	.	TRBJ1-3	TRBV9	TGTGCCAGCAGCGGACTGATCTCTGGAAACACCATATATTTT	CASSGLISGNTIYF
few	.	TRBJ2-7	TRBV4-1	TGCGCCAGCAGCCAAATTATGGGGGCGTACGAGCAGTACTTC	CASSQIMGAYEQYF
.	TRBD1	TRBJ2-3	TRBV2	TGTGCCAGCAGTGAAGTCGCGACAGGGGGTAGCACAGATACGCAGTATTTT	CASSEVATGGSTDTQYF
.	.	TRBJ2-7	TRBV7-9	TGTGCCAGCAGCGAAAGGGGGGGCTCGGAGGACGAGCAGTACTTC	CASSERGGSEDEQYF
once	.	TRBJ1-2	TRBV30	TGTGCCTGGAGGGCAGGTTATGGCTACACCTTC	CAWRAGYGYTF
.	TRBD1	TRBJ1-2	TRBV6-5	TGTGCCAGCTCTATCGGACAGGGGAGCTATGGCTACACCTTC	CASSIGQGSYGYTF
.	TRBD1	TRBJ1-1	TRBV7-9	TGTGCCAGCAGTTACACAGGGGCTGAAGCTTTCTTT	CASSYTGAEAFF
few	.	TRBJ2-7	TRBV6-5	TGTGCCAGCAGTTACTCCGTGGACAGCTCCTACGAGCAGTACTTC	CASSYSVDSSYEQYF
once	TRBD1	TRBJ2-7	TRBV6-6	TGTGCCAGCACCCGTACCGGGACAGGGAGCAACGAGCAGTACTTC	CASTRTGTGSNEQYF
few	TRBD1	TRBJ1-2	TRBV18	TGTGCCAGCTCACGAACCGGACAGGAATCCAATGGCTACACCTTC	CASSRTGQESNGYTF
once	TRBD2	TRBJ2-3	TRBV6-4	TGTGCCAGCAGTGACGGACCAGCGGGAGGAGATACGCAGTATTTT	CASSDGPAGGDTQYF
few	TRBD1	TRBJ2-7	TRBV6-1	TGTGCCAGCAGTGAGACTTCGGGACAGGGCTACGAGCAGTACTTC	CASSETSGQGYEQYF
.	TRBD2	TRBJ2-3	TRBV7-9	TGTGCCAGCAGCTCGTCGGCGAGACTAGCGAGCACAGATACGCAGTATTTT	CASSSSARLASTDTQYF
few	TRBD2	TRBJ2-7	TRBV7-6	TGTGCCAGCAGCTTAATGGAGGGAGGGGAGCAGTACTTC	CASSLMEGGEQYF
once	TRBD1	TRBJ1-1	TRBV29-1	TGCAGCGTTGCCCCCACCGGGACAGGGAGCTCTCTGAACACTGAAGCTTTCTTT	CSVAPTGTGSSLNTEAFF
.	.	TRBJ2-3	TRBV5-4	TGTGCCAGCAGCTTGTCGGAGTCAGATACGCAGTATTTT	CASSLSESDTQYF
.	TRBD1	TRBJ2-6	TRBV5-6	TGTGCCAGCAGCAAAGCAGCGGGACAGGGGGTCTCTGGGGCCAACGTCCTGACTTTC	CASSKAAGQGVSGANVLTF
.	.	TRBJ2-7	TRBV6-5	TGTGCCAGCAGCCGGGAATATCGAGACGAGCAGTACTTC	CASSREYRDEQYF
once	TRBD1	TRBJ2-7	TRBV5-4	TGTGCCAGCAGTTCAGGGGGCCTCTCCTACGAGCAGTACTTC	CASSSGGLSYEQYF
.	TRBD1	TRBJ2-2	TRBV4-1	TGCGCCAGCAGCCGCACAGGGACAGGGTGGAGCGGGGAGCTGTTTTTT	CASSRTGTGWSGELFF
few	.	TRBJ1-1	TRBV7-2	TGTGCCAGCAGCTTAACAGGGTATGAAGCTTTCTTT	CASSLTGYEAFF
.	TRBD1	TRBJ1-1	TRBV27	TGTGCCAGCAAGACAGGGGGCTTCGGGAACACTGAAGCTTTCTTT	CASKTGGFGNTEAFF
.	TRBD1	TRBJ1-2	TRBV9	TGTGCCAGCAGCGCTGGGGACAGGGCAGCCTATGGCTACACCTTC	CASSAGDRAAYGYTF
.	.	TRBJ2-7	TRBV25-1	TGTGCCAGCAGTGCCTTCACAGCCTACGAGCAGTACTTC	CASSAFTAYEQYF
.	TRBD1	TRBJ2-5	TRBV30	TGTGCCGGAAGACTACAGGGGTCGGAGACCCAGTACTTC	CAGRLQGSETQYF
.	.	TRBJ2-7	TRBV2	TGTGCCAGCAGAATCCTAGCCTCCCAGGTGAGGGAGCAGTACTTC	CASRILASQVREQYF
.	.	TRBJ1-2	TRBV5-8	TGTGCCAGCAGCTTAGCAGGGCCCCGGAGTTATGGCTACACCTTC	CASSLAGPRSYGYTF
once	TRBD1	TRBJ2-1	TRBV6-5	TGTGCCAGCAGTTCGGACAGGGGGTCCTACAATGAGCAGTTCTTC	CASSSDRGSYNEQFF